The clone carrying this TCR beta chain was seen a handful of times. TCRdb used MiXCR to reprocess the RT-PCR reads, holding one entry per CDR3 protein. The sample contains 650,000 to 800,000 distinct CDR3 sequences, 14% of which appear only once. V shed 5 bases and J shed 7 bases, with 15 bases lying between them. Germline-derived CDR1 and CDR2 are MNHNY and SVGAGI (reference sequence). The CDR3 has 14 amino acids. The specimen sequenced was memory CD4+ T cells from blood. The rearrangement joins TRBV6-6 to TRBJ1-3, with D hard to call. The sequence was collected from a female donor in good health, serving as a healthy control. The CDR3 loop is CASSDHGMGNTIYF. The DNA for the CDR3 is TGTGCCAGCAGTGACCACGGAATGGGCAACACCATATATTTT.